This T cell receptor (beta chain) stems from a study of cytomegalovirus exposure and HLA in healthy donors. Study context: The roughly 110 validation repertoires were reported in a later analysis to have been generated on the same platform as the 666 first-cohort repertoires. Overall study findings and caveats: That first-cohort TCR clusters tended to co-occur in the 95 to 150 validation repertoires was found in a later analysis. Cytomegalovirus-associated TCR beta chains were listed, numbering approximately 150.

From the 120-subject validation cohort, which was separate from the roughly 670-subject first cohort, the donors were drawn. The table came from immunoSEQ multiplex PCR; TCRdb's copy has only in-frame clones and leaves some out. The sample consists of 130,000 to 150,000 clones, approximately 89% of them appearing once. A remark on this clone: The antigen remains undetermined.

The specimen was PBMCs. The receptor was isolated from a woman younger than 35 in good health and CMV-seropositive.

The CDR3 DNA reads as TGTGCCAGCAGTATACAGGGATTCGAGCAGTACTTC. It encodes CASSIQGFEQYF. The chain employs TRBV6-6 and TRBJ2-7, with D possibly being TRBD1 (6 bases). Trimming took 5 bases from V and 6 from J, leaving 11 bases between them. Germline values: CDR1 MNHNY, CDR2 SVGAGI (reference sequence). The CDR3 is 12 amino acids.